This record concerns one T cell receptor (beta chain) sequence. What it binds is not known. Unique molecular identifiers featured in how the TCRbeta library was prepared. TCRdb itself ran the PCR reads through MiXCR, one entry per CDR3 protein. This sample has hundreds of thousands of distinct CDR3 sequences, with about 16% found just once. The CDR3 covers 13 residues. CDR1 and CDR2 (germline): SGDLS, YYNGEE. V was shortened by 3 bases and J by 1 base, with 7 bases between the two germline ends. These data originate in a study of T-cell reconstitution after alpha-beta-depleted transplantation in children. Notes on the study in general: Surviving recipient T cells and thymic progenitors underlay high day-60 TCRbeta diversity in some patients. Counts and diversity of T cells one year after transplant came mostly from newly produced T cells. Two months or so post-transplant, alpha-beta T cells reportedly derived from several hundred expanded graft clones.

The input for sequencing was PBMCs, mostly from graft donor cells, taken 360 days after TCRalphabeta/CD19-depleted stem cell transplant. The chain links TRBV9 to TRBJ1-1; D gene uncertain. The sequence was collected from a male patient aged 2 to 9 who had a stem cell transplant for acute lymphoblastic leukemia, so the T cells may come from the graft donor. In DNA, the CDR3 is TGTGCCAGCAGCGCCCAACAGAACACTGAAGCTTTCTTT. This codes for CASSAQQNTEAFF.